Listed below are T cell receptor beta chains from one sample, sequenced in a study of blood T cell repertoires in COVID-19. Sequencing used immunoSEQ multiplex PCR; TCRdb keeps in-frame clones, though not all of them. The sample shows around 260,000 clones, approximately 85% of them seen only once. Material: peripheral blood. The receptors shown here come from a human donor with COVID-19, enrolled during active disease. The donor label of this sample is uncertain. The CDR3 runs from the conserved cysteine through the conserved F or W. A D gene is named only where the DNA matches it firmly. The size field is filled for only some rows; it gives once, few, many or a size class.

j_call: TRBJ1-1; v_call: TRBV6-5; clone_size: -; d_call: TRBD1; cdr3_aa: CASRRQGWTEAFF; cdr3_nt: TGTGCCAGCAGGCGACAGGGATGGACTGAAGCTTTCTTT
j_call: TRBJ1-2; v_call: TRBV11-1; clone_size: -; d_call: -; cdr3_aa: CASSGGSYGYTF; cdr3_nt: TGTGCCAGCAGCGGAGGAAGCTATGGCTACACCTTC
j_call: TRBJ2-7; v_call: TRBV5-1; clone_size: once; d_call: -; cdr3_aa: CASSLDDPGFGQYF; cdr3_nt: TGCGCCAGCAGCTTGGATGACCCAGGGTTCGGGCAGTACTTC
j_call: TRBJ2-5; v_call: TRBV6-5; clone_size: -; d_call: TRBD2; cdr3_aa: CASRGTSVRETQYF; cdr3_nt: TGTGCCAGCAGGGGGACTAGCGTGCGGGAGACCCAGTACTTC
j_call: TRBJ2-1; v_call: TRBV5-1; clone_size: -; d_call: -; cdr3_aa: CASSTGQTNEQFF; cdr3_nt: TGCGCCAGCAGTACCGGACAAACCAATGAGCAGTTCTTC
j_call: TRBJ1-6; v_call: TRBV7-3; clone_size: -; d_call: -; cdr3_aa: CASSFPGLPLHF; cdr3_nt: TGTGCCAGCAGCTTTCCAGGGCTACCCCTCCACTTT
j_call: TRBJ1-5; v_call: TRBV4-2; clone_size: -; d_call: TRBD1; cdr3_aa: CASSQLGQGNQPQHF; cdr3_nt: TGTGCCAGCAGCCAATTAGGACAGGGCAATCAGCCCCAGCATTTT
j_call: TRBJ2-7; v_call: TRBV11-2; clone_size: -; d_call: TRBD2; cdr3_aa: CASSFSGRGQDYEQYF; cdr3_nt: TGTGCCAGCAGCTTTAGCGGGAGGGGCCAGGATTACGAGCAGTACTTC
j_call: TRBJ1-5; v_call: TRBV3-1/TRBV3-2; clone_size: few; d_call: -; cdr3_aa: CASSFTDQPQHF; cdr3_nt: TGTGCCAGCAGTTTTACAGATCAGCCCCAGCATTTT
j_call: TRBJ2-1; v_call: TRBV3-1/TRBV3-2; clone_size: -; d_call: -; cdr3_aa: CASSLSGSGRTYNEQFF; cdr3_nt: TGTGCCAGCAGCCTAAGTGGGAGCGGGCGGACCTACAATGAGCAGTTCTTC
j_call: TRBJ2-2; v_call: TRBV9; clone_size: few; d_call: -; cdr3_aa: CASSAHGDTGELFF; cdr3_nt: TGTGCCAGCAGCGCCCACGGGGACACCGGGGAGCTGTTTTTT
j_call: TRBJ2-7; v_call: TRBV19; clone_size: -; d_call: TRBD1; cdr3_aa: CASSIVGTEVYEQYF; cdr3_nt: TGTGCCAGTAGTATAGTAGGGACAGAAGTCTACGAGCAGTACTTC
j_call: TRBJ2-1; v_call: TRBV4-2; clone_size: -; d_call: TRBD2; cdr3_aa: CASSSLAGNTYNEQFF; cdr3_nt: TGTGCCAGCAGCTCTTTAGCGGGAAACACCTACAATGAGCAGTTCTTC
j_call: TRBJ2-7; v_call: TRBV19; clone_size: -; d_call: TRBD2; cdr3_aa: CAVVAGNGYEQYF; cdr3_nt: TGTGCCGTTGTAGCGGGAAATGGTTACGAGCAGTACTTC
j_call: TRBJ2-5; v_call: TRBV5-4; clone_size: -; d_call: TRBD2; cdr3_aa: CASSLTSGRETQYF; cdr3_nt: TGTGCCAGCAGCCTGACTAGCGGGAGAGAGACCCAGTACTTC
j_call: TRBJ1-2; v_call: TRBV28; clone_size: -; d_call: -; cdr3_aa: CASSLSGRTGSYGYTF; cdr3_nt: TGTGCCAGCAGTTTAAGCGGAAGGACCGGTTCCTATGGCTACACCTTC
j_call: TRBJ1-6; v_call: TRBV19; clone_size: -; d_call: -; cdr3_aa: CASSIMGGSSYNSPLHF; cdr3_nt: TGTGCCAGTAGTATAATGGGCGGGAGCTCCTATAATTCACCCCTCCACTTT
j_call: TRBJ1-5; v_call: TRBV4-1; clone_size: -; d_call: -; cdr3_aa: CASSHNQGNQPQHF; cdr3_nt: TGCGCCAGCAGCCACAACCAGGGCAATCAGCCCCAGCATTTT
j_call: TRBJ2-5; v_call: TRBV15; clone_size: few; d_call: -; cdr3_aa: CATSRRDYQETQYF; cdr3_nt: TGTGCCACCAGCAGGCGGGACTACCAAGAGACCCAGTACTTC
j_call: TRBJ1-1; v_call: TRBV7-2; clone_size: -; d_call: -; cdr3_aa: CASSSLTGVWTEAFF; cdr3_nt: TGTGCCAGCAGCTCACTTACGGGGGTTTGGACTGAAGCTTTCTTT